This record looks at one T cell receptor beta chain sequence and its context. What it recognizes is unknown. This was a deep-level run. Sequenced by immunoSEQ multiplex PCR; TCRdb stores in-frame clones only, minus some. This repertoire shows under 750,000 clones, 72% found once; its top ten account for under 2%. CD4+ cells underwent separation, giving CD45RA+ naive and CD45RA-negative memory subsets. Germline CDR1 reads MDHEN; CDR2 reads SYDVKM. CDR3 length: 14 amino acids. Trimming left V 6 bases short and J 0 bases short, with 9 bases between. The data stem from a study of shared clonotypes between healthy human individuals. Overall study context: Donors had three CD4 naive, three CD4 memory, two CD8 naive and one CD8 memory plate apiece.

General study points: Generally, naive subsets (rather than memory subsets) showed larger estimated richness.

The chain recombines TRBV28 with TRBJ2-1; D perhaps matches TRBD2 (5 bases). The receptor comes from a woman in her 30s in good health. Input material: memory CD4+ T cells sorted from blood. Subset here: CD45RA-negative fraction. The CDR3 is CASRRVSSYNEQFF. CDR3 in DNA: TGTGCCAGCAGGCGGGTAAGCTCCTACAATGAGCAGTTCTTC.